One sample yielded the 15 T cell receptor beta chains listed below, sequenced in a study of early T cells in non-severe SARS-CoV-2 infection. A single record per CDR3 protein comes from TCRdb applying MiXCR to the 5' RACE reads. The sample lists approximately 100,000 distinct CDR3 sequences, about 15% seen once, with 5% to 7% in the top ten. Sequencing input: whole blood. The source of these receptors is an adult who was a healthcare worker with PCR-confirmed SARS-CoV-2 infection or an uninfected control (not recorded which).

There are many counts of this clonotype. The chain combines TRBV7-8 with TRBJ2-3, with 15 positions matching TRBD2. Germline V gives CDR1 SGHVS, CDR2 FQNEAQ. CDR3 size: 16 residues. Germline trimming cut 4 bases from V and 6 bases from J; bases unmatched to any gene: 5. The chain's CDR3 is CASSSWTSGGGDTQYF. CDR3 sequence (DNA): TGTGCCAGCAGCTCTTGGACTAGCGGGGGGGGCGATACGCAGTATTTT.

The chain uses TRBV29-1 and TRBJ1-1, with no clear D. CDR3 length: 11 amino acids. Trimming removed 4 bases at V and 6 bases at J, with 9 bases between. Germline CDR1 reads SQVTM; CDR2 reads ANQGSEA. In DNA form, the CDR3 reads TGCAGCGTTGTCGGAGGGCCTGAAGCTTTCTTT. This gives the protein CSVVGGPEAFF.

This clonotype appeared a few times. V usage is TRBV7-2 and J usage is TRBJ1-2; 7 nucleotides agree with TRBD1. The junction had 5 bases not matched to a gene; V was cut back by 0 bases and J by 7 bases. Germline values: CDR1 SGHTA, CDR2 FQGNSA. This CDR3 has 14 residues. The CDR3 loop reads CASSLALGGAGYTF. The CDR3 DNA follows: TGTGCCAGCAGCTTAGCGTTAGGGGGCGCTGGCTACACCTTC.

This clonotype was seen repeatedly, ten times or more. V is TRBV24-1 and J is TRBJ2-4; TRBD2 is a possible D gene (5 bases). Trimming took off 9 bases at V and 7 bases at J, with 9 bases between the two ends. The CDR3 sequence is 11 residues long. CDR1 is KGHDR, CDR2 SFDVKD, per germline. CDR3 in amino acids: CATEGGNIQYF. The CDR3 bases are TGTGCCACCGAGGGCGGGAACATTCAGTACTTC.

A few counts support this clonotype. The chain has TRBV20-1 and TRBJ2-1, with a weak D call TRBD2 (5 bases). Trimming shortened V by 4 bases and J by 3 bases, and 13 bases separated the two germline ends. The CDR3 length is 14 residues. From germline, CDR1 is DFQATT and CDR2 SNEGSKA (reference sequence). In nucleotides, the CDR3 is TGCAGTGCTAAAAAAGGGAGCGGCTACAATGAGCAGTTCTTC. Protein sequence: CSAKKGSGYNEQFF.

This rearrangement joins TRBV29-1 to TRBJ2-5; D gene ambiguous. CDR3 length: 11 amino acids. V was cut by 4 bases and J by 3 bases, with 6 bases left in between. CDR1 and CDR2 (germline): SQVTM, ANQGSEA. The DNA for the CDR3 is TGCAGCGTTGGGGTAGAAGAGACCCAGTACTTC. It is translated as CSVGVEETQYF.

In this sample, this clonotype turned up a few times. This chain joins TRBV28 and TRBJ1-3; TRBD1 is a possible D gene (6 bases). The CDR3 loop spans 18 amino acids. Germline V gene data show CDR1 as MDHEN and CDR2 as SYDVKM. Trimming took off 4 bases at V and 0 bases at J, with 19 bases between the two ends. CDR3 nucleotide sequence: TGTGCCAGCAGTTGGGACGCCGACAGGATATACTCTGGAAACACCATATATTTT. This encodes CASSWDADRIYSGNTIYF.

The chain joins TRBV11-2 to TRBJ2-1, with 12 bases aligning to TRBD2. The CDR3 runs 15 residues. V trimming: 2 bases; J trimming: 9 bases; junction bases outside the gene matches: 5. Germline CDR1 reads SGHAT; CDR2 reads FQNNGV. The CDR3 nucleotides read TGTGCCAGCAGCTTAAGTACTAGCGGGGGGACTGAGCAGTTCTTC. Protein: CASSLSTSGGTEQFF.

This clonotype was seen more than once but under ten times. The rearrangement links TRBV5-1 to TRBJ1-1, with D perhaps matching TRBD1 (5 bases). V gave up 4 bases and J gave up 2 bases, with 18 bases separating them. The CDR3 runs 16 residues. Germline CDR1 reads SGHRS; CDR2 reads YFSETQ. CDR3 DNA sequence: TGCGCCAGCAGCCGACCAGGGTTTTATCATAACACTGAAGCTTTCTTT. This encodes CASSRPGFYHNTEAFF. The full variable domain, rest sourced from reference TRBV5-1 and TRBJ1-1, is KAGVTQTPRYLIKTRGQQVTLSCSPISGHRSVSWYQQTPGQGLQFLFEYFSETQRNKGNFPGRFSGRQFSNSRSEMNVSTLELGDSALYLCASSRPGFYHNTEAFFGQGTRLTVV.

This chain joins TRBV3-1 and TRBJ2-3, with 8 positions matching TRBD1. Per germline, CDR1 LGHDT and CDR2 YNNKEL (reference sequence). The V segment lost 11 bases and the J segment 2 bases; nucleotides outside the gene matches: 6. The CDR3 consists of 13 residues. CDR3 loop: CAARDRLTDTQYF. The CDR3 DNA reads as TGTGCCGCCCGGGACAGGCTCACAGATACGCAGTATTTT.

This clonotype was detected many times. J is TRBJ2-1 and V is TRBV24-1; D not resolved. The CDR3 is 13 residues long. The germline V gene has CDR1 KGHDR and CDR2 SFDVKD. The V gene lost 5 bases and the J gene lost 7 bases, with 11 bases spanning the gap. CDR3 region: CATSGGFLNEQFF. In DNA, the CDR3 is TGTGCCACCAGTGGGGGTTTTCTTAATGAGCAGTTCTTC.

This sequence joins TRBV6-1 and TRBJ1-5; 8 nucleotides align to TRBD1. This CDR3 has 14 residues. V shed 5 bases and J 7 bases; nucleotides not matched to a gene: 7. Germline V CDR1 and CDR2: MNHNS, SASEGT. The chain's CDR3 is CASSLQGDIQPQHF. For the CDR3, the DNA is TGTGCCAGCAGTCTACAGGGGGATATCCAGCCCCAGCATTTT.

This clonotype was detected only a few times. This sequence joins TRBV2 and TRBJ1-4; 7 bases line up with TRBD1. CDR3 length: 14 residues. J lost 8 bases, V lost 6 bases, and 9 bases had no gene match. CDR1 SNHLY and CDR2 FYNNEI come from the germline V gene. As DNA, the CDR3 is TGTGCCAGCAGACGGGCCCAGGGGGAAGAAAAACTGTTTTTT. Its protein product is CASRRAQGEEKLFF.

This clonotype was seen at least ten times. The CDR3 coding sequence is TGTGCCAGCAGCGTAGTCGGCACGACCACCGGGGAGCTGTTTTTT. This translates into CASSVVGTTTGELFF. This chain links TRBV9 with TRBJ2-2; D is uncertain. The CDR3 spans 15 residues. The V and J ends lost 0 bases and 4 bases respectively, with 10 bases between them. Germline assignment: CDR1 SGDLS and CDR2 YYNGEE. Looking up the rest from reference TRBV9 and TRBJ2-2 gives the full variable domain: DSGVTQTPKHLITATGQRVTLRCSPRSGDLSVYWYQQSLDQGLQFLIQYYNGEERAKGNILERFSAQQFPDLHSELNLSSLELGDSALYFCASSVVGTTTGELFFGEGSRLTVL.

Many counts were recorded for this clonotype. V gene TRBV21-1 combines with J gene TRBJ2-7. TRBV21-1 is a pseudogene segment. The CDR3 loop spans 17 amino acids. The CDR3: CASSPPLNSAMLNEQYF. Here the CDR3 DNA reads TGTGCCAGCAGCCCACCACTTAACAGTGCGATGTTGAACGAGCAGTACTTC.